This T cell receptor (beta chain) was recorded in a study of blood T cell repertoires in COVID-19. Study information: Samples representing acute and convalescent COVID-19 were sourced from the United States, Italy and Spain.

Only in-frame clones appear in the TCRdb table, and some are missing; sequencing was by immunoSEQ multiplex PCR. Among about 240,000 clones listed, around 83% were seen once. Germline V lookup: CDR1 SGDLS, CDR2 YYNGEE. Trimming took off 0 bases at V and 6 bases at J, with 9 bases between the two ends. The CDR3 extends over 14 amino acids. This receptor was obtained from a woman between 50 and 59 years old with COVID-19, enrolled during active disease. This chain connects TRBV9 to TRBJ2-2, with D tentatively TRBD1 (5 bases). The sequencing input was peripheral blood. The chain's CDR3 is CASSVAREAGELFF. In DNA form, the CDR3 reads TGTGCCAGCAGCGTAGCCAGGGAAGCCGGGGAGCTGTTTTTT.